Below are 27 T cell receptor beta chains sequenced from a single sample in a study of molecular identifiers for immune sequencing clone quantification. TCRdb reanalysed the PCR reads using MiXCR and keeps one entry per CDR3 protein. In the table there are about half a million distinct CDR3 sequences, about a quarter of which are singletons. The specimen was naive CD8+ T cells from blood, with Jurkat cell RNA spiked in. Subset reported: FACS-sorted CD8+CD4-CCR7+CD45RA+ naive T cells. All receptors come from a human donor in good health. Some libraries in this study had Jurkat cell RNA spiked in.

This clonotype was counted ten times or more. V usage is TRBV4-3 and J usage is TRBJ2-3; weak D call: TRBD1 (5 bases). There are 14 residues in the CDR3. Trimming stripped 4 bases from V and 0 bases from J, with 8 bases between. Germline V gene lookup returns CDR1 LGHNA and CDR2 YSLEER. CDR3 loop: CASSPHRSTDTQYF. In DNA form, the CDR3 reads TGCGCCAGCAGCCCCCACAGGAGCACAGATACGCAGTATTTT.

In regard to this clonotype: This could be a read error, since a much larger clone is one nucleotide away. CDR3 sequence reads: CASSWRTDTEAFF. The CDR3 coding sequence is TGTGCCAGCAGTTGGAGGACGGACACTGAAGCTTTCTTT. This sequence joins TRBV28 and TRBJ1-1; D unresolved. Germline values: CDR1 MDHEN, CDR2 SYDVKM. Trimming shortened V by 4 bases and J by 3 bases, and 9 bases separated the two germline ends. The CDR3 runs to 13 residues.

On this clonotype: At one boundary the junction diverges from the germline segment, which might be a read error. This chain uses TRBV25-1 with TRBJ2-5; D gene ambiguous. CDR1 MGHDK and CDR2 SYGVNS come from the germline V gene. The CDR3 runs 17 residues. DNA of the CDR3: TGTGCCAGCCGTGCCCCTCGCTCCGGGTCATACCAAGCGCCCCCGTTCTTC. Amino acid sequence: CASRAPRSGSYQAPPFF.

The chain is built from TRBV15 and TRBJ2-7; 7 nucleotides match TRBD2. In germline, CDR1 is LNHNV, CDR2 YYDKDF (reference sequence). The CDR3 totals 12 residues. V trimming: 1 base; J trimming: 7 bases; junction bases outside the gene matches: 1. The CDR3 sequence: CATSRVGGEQYF. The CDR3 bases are TGTGCCACCAGCAGAGTGGGGGGGGAGCAGTACTTC.

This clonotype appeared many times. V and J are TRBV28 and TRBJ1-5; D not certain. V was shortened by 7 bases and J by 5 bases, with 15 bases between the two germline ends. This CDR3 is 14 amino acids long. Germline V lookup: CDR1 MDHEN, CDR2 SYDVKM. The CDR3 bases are TGTGCCAGCACCATAGGGAGGTTCCATCAGCCCCAGCATTTT. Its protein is CASTIGRFHQPQHF.

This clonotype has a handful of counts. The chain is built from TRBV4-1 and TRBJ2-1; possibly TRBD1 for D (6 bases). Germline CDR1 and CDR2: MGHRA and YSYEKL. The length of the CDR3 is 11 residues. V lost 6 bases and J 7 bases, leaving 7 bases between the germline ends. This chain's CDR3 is CASRQGNEQFF. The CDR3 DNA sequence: TGCGCCAGCAGGCAGGGGAATGAGCAGTTCTTC.

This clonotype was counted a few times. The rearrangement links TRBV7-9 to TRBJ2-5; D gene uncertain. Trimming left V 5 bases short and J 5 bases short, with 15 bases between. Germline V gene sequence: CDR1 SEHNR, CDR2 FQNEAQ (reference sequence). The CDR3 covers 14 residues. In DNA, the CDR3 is TGTGCCAGCAGCCACAGTCAGAATGCTGAGACCCAGTACTTC. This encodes CASSHSQNAETQYF.

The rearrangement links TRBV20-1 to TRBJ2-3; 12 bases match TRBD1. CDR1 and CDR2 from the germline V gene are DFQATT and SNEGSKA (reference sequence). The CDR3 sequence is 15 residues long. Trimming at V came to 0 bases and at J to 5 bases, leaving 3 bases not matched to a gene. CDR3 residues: CSAREGQGAGDTQYF. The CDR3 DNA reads TGCAGTGCTAGAGAGGGACAGGGGGCTGGAGATACGCAGTATTTT.

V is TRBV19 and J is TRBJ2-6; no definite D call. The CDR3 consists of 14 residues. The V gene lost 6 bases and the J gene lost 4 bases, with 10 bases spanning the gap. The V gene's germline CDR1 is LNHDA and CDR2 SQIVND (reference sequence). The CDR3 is CASSLTGGANVLTF. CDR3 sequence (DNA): TGTGCCAGTAGCCTAACCGGGGGGGCCAACGTCCTGACTTTC.

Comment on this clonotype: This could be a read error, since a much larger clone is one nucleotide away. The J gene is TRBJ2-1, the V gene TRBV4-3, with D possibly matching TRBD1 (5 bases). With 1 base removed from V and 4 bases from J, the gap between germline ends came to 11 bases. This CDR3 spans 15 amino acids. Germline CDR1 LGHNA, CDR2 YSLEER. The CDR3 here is CASSQGTGKYNEQFF. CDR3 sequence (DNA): TGCGCCAGCAGCCAAGGTACAGGCAAATACAATGAGCAGTTCTTC.

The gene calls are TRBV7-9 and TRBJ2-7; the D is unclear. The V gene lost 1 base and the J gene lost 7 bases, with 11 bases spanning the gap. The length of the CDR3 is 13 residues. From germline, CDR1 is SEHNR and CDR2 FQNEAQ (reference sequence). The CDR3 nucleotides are TGTGCCAGCAGCTTAGGGCTTCGTGAAGAGCAGTACTTC. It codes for CASSLGLREEQYF.

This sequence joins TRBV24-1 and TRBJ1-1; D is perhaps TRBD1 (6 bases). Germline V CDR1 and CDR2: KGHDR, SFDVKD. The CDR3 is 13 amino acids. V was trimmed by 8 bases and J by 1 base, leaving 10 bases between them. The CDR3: CATKDSQNTEAFF. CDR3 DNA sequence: TGTGCCACCAAGGACAGCCAGAACACTGAAGCTTTCTTT.

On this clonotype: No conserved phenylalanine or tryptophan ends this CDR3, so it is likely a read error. The CDR3 loop is CASSQDQYRMNTEAFS. Written as DNA, the CDR3 is TGCGCCAGCAGCCAAGATCAATACAGGATGAACACTGAAGCTTTCTCT. The genes are TRBV4-1 and TRBJ1-1; D might be TRBD1 (5 bases). The CDR3 is made up of 16 amino acids. The ends were cut back, 0 bases at V and 0 bases at J, with 11 bases in the middle. Per germline, CDR1 MGHRA and CDR2 YSYEKL.

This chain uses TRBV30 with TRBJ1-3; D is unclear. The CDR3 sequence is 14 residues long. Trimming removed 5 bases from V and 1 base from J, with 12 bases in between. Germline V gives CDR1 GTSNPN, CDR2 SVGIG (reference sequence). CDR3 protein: CAWDPLGSGNTIYF. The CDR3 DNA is TGTGCCTGGGACCCTCTGGGATCTGGAAACACCATATATTTT. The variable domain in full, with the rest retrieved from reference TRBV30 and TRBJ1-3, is SQTIHQWPATLVQPVGSPLSLECTVEGTSNPNLYWYRQAAGRGLQLLFYSVGIGQISSEVPQNLSASRPQDRQFILSSKKLLLSDSGFYLCAWDPLGSGNTIYFGEGSWLTVV.

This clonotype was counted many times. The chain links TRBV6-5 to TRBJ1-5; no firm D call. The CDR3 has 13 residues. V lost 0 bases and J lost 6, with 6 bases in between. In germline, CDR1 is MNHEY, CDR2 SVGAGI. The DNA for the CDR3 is TGTGCCAGCAGTTACTCGATTTCTCAGCCCCAGCATTTT. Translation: CASSYSISQPQHF.

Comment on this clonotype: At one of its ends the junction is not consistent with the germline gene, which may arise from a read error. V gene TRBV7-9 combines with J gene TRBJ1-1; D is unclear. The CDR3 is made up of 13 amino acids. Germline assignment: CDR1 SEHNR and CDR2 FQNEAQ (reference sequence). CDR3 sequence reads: CASSLEPGPEACF. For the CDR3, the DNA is TGTGCCAGCAGCTTAGAGCCAGGCCCGGAAGCTTGCTTT.

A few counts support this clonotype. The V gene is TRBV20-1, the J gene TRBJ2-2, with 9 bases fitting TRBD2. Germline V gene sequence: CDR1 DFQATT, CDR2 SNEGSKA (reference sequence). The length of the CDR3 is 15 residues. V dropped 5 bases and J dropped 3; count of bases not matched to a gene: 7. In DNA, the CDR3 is TGCAGTGCTTGTAGACTAGCGGATTACACCGGGGAGCTGTTTTTT. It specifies CSACRLADYTGELFF.

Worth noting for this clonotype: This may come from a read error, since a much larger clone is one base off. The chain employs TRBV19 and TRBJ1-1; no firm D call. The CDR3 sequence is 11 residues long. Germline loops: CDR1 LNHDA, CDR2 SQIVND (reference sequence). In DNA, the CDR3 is TGTGCCAGTAGTATGAACAGTGAAGCTGTCTTT. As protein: CASSMNSEAVF. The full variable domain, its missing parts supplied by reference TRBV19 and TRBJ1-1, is DGGITQSPKYLFRKEGQNVTLSCEQNLNHDAMYWYRQDPGQGLRLIYYSQIVNDFQKGDIAEGYSVSREKKESFPLTVTSAQKNPTAFYLCASSMNSEAVFGQGTRLTVV.

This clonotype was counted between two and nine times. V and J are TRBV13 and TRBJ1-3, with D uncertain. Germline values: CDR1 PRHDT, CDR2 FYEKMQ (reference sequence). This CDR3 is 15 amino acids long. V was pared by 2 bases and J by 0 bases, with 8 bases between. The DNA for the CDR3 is TGTGCCAGCAGCTTAATAGAGAACTCTGGAAACACCATATATTTT. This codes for CASSLIENSGNTIYF.

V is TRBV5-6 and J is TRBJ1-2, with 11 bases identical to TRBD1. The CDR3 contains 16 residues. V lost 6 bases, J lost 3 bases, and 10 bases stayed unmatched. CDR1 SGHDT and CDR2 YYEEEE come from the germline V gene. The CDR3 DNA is TGTGCCAGCAAGGCAGAGGGGACAGGGGGTGACTATGGCTACACCTTC. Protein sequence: CASKAEGTGGDYGYTF.

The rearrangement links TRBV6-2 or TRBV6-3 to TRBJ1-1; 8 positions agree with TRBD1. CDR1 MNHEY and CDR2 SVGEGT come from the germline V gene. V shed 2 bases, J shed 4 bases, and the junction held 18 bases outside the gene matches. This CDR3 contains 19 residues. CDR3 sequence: CASSYGVRGRGRLVTEAFF. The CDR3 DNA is TGTGCCAGCAGTTACGGAGTTCGGGGCAGGGGGCGTTTGGTCACTGAAGCTTTCTTT.

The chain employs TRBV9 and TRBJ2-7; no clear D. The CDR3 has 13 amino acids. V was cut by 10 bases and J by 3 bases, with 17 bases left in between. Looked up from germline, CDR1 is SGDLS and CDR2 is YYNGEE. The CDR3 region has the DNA TGTGCCGGCCGCGAGGCGGACGGCTACGAGCAGTACTTC. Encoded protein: CAGREADGYEQYF.

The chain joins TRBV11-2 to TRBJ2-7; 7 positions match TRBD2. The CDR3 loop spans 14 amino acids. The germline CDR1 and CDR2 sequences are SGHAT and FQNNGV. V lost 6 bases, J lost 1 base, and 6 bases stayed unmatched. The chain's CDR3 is CASRYAGGSYEQYF. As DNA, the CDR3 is TGTGCCAGCAGATACGCCGGGGGGTCCTACGAGCAGTACTTC.

The CDR3 coding sequence is TGTGCCAGCAGTTATGGGCGGGGGCTTACTGAAGCTTTCTTT. It specifies CASSYGRGLTEAFF. The rearrangement joins TRBV6-2 or TRBV6-3 to TRBJ1-1, with D tentatively TRBD1 (6 bases). With 3 bases removed from V and 5 bases from J, the gap between germline ends came to 13 bases. Per the germline V gene, CDR1 is MNHEY and CDR2 is SVGEGT. The CDR3 runs 14 residues.

The CDR3 protein is CASSLLQDGAYEQYF. The CDR3 nucleotides read TGCGCCAGCAGCCTACTCCAGGACGGAGCCTACGAGCAGTACTTC. This chain links TRBV4-1 with TRBJ2-7; the D is unclear. Germline V gene sequence: CDR1 MGHRA, CDR2 YSYEKL. The ends were cut back, 4 bases at V and 2 bases at J, with 15 bases in the middle. The CDR3 is made up of 15 amino acids.

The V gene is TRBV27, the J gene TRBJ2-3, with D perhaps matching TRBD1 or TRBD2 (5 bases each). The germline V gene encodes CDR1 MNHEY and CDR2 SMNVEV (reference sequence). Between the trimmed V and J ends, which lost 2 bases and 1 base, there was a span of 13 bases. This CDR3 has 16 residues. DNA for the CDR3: TGTGCCAGCAGTTTAACCGGGGCTAGTGGCACAGATACGCAGTATTTT. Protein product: CASSLTGASGTDTQYF.

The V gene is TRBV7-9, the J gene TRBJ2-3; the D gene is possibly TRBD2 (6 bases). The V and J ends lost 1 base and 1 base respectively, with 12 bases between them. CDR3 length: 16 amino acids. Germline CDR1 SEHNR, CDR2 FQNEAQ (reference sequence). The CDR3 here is CASSLGRLEGTDTQYF. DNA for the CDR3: TGTGCCAGCAGCTTAGGTCGACTAGAAGGCACAGATACGCAGTATTTT.